A selection of T cell receptor beta chains follows, all from one sample in a study of CD8 T cells in ankylosing spondylitis. Each CDR3 protein is one row after TCRdb ran MiXCR on the 5' RACE reads. There are under 200,000 distinct CDR3 sequences in the sample; 10% to 15% occur only once, and approximately 11% lies in the top ten. The sample consisted of blood, either unsorted or a sorted T cell fraction (not recorded which). All receptors derive from a female donor with ankylosing spondylitis or in good health (not recorded which). Each CDR3 is given with its conserved first and last residue. D genes are given only for firm matches. Size is omitted from some rows. Given values are once, few, many or a class for expanded clones.

clone_size	v_call	d_call	j_call	cdr3_nt	cdr3_aa
many	TRBV6-1	TRBD1	TRBJ1-1	TGTGCCAGCAGTGACAGGGGGGGATCCAACACTGAAGCTTTCTTT	CASSDRGGSNTEAFF
few	TRBV5-6	TRBD2	TRBJ2-5	TGTGCCAGCAGCATAAGGACTAGCGGGAGTGAGACCCAGTACTTC	CASSIRTSGSETQYF
many	TRBV6-4	NA	TRBJ2-7	TGTGCCAGCAGTGACCTACCCGGGAGTAATTCCGAGCAGTACTTC	CASSDLPGSNSEQYF
many	TRBV19	NA	TRBJ1-1	TGTGCCACCAATCAAGGGGACTCTGAAGCTTTCTTT	CATNQGDSEAFF
few	TRBV6-6	NA	TRBJ2-2	TGTGCCAGCAGTGACGGCGGGGAGCTGTTTTTT	CASSDGGELFF
many	TRBV6-5	NA	TRBJ1-6	TGTGCCAGCAGTTACCTCCCTTTTGGGGGAACGGTGTCACCCCTCCACTTT	CASSYLPFGGTVSPLHF
many	TRBV4-3	NA	TRBJ2-2	TGCGCCAGCAGCCAAGATGGGGGAACTACAGCGACCGGGGAGCTGTTTTTT	CASSQDGGTTATGELFF
many	TRBV7-6	NA	TRBJ2-1	TGTGCCAGCAGCTTTGCAAAATTCGGTGAGCAGTTCTTC	CASSFAKFGEQFF
many	TRBV3-1	TRBD1	TRBJ1-5	TGTGCCAGCAGCCCTGGAATTATCGGACAGGGCTTTAGCAATCAGCCCCAGCATTTT	CASSPGIIGQGFSNQPQHF
many	TRBV5-1	TRBD2	TRBJ2-3	TGCGCCAGCAGCTTGTCAACTAGCGGGAGTACCACAGATACGCAGTATTTT	CASSLSTSGSTTDTQYF
many	TRBV5-1	NA	TRBJ1-4	TGCGCCAGCAGCTTTTCAGGGCAAGATGAAAAACTGTTTTTT	CASSFSGQDEKLFF
many	TRBV29-1	TRBD2	TRBJ2-3	TGCAGCGTTGACCCTGGCGGGAGAGGCGATACGCAGTATTTT	CSVDPGGRGDTQYF
many	TRBV11-2	NA	TRBJ2-3	TGTGCCAGCAGCTTAGGTGGAGGTCTCACAGATACGCAGTATTTT	CASSLGGGLTDTQYF
NA	TRBV29-1	TRBD1	TRBJ2-1	TGCAGCGTTGGACAGGGGGCTGGAAATGAGCAGTTCTTC	CSVGQGAGNEQFF
NA	TRBV7-9	NA	TRBJ2-7	TGTGCCAGCAGCTTTGCCTCGTACGAGCAGTACTTC	CASSFASYEQYF
many	TRBV27	TRBD1	TRBJ1-2	TGTGCCAGCAACGAAAGGACAGGGGGCGCTGATGGCTACACCTTC	CASNERTGGADGYTF
many	TRBV7-2	TRBD1	TRBJ1-5	TGTGCCAGCAGCTTAGGGGACAGGGCTCTCGGCAATCAGCCCCAGCATTTT	CASSLGDRALGNQPQHF
few	TRBV6-2/TRBV6-3	NA	TRBJ1-1	TGTGCCAGCAGGGATGAAGGGTCGGCGAAAACTGAAGCTTTCTTT	CASRDEGSAKTEAFF
many	TRBV29-1	NA	TRBJ2-1	TGCAGCGCACGGACTGTACGACAGGCCAATTCTGAGCAGTTCTTC	CSARTVRQANSEQFF
few	TRBV6-2/TRBV6-3	TRBD2	TRBJ2-2	TGTGCCAGCAGTACCGGGACTAGCGGGAGAACGAACACCGGGGAGCTGTTTTTT	CASSTGTSGRTNTGELFF
many	TRBV28	TRBD1	TRBJ2-7	TGTGCCAGCACTGACAGGGTCGAGCAGTACTTC	CASTDRVEQYF
many	TRBV27	TRBD2	TRBJ2-7	TGTGCCAGCAGCCTGATTAGCGGGTACGAGCAGTACTTC	CASSLISGYEQYF
many	TRBV5-1	TRBD2	TRBJ2-1	TGCGCCAGCAGCCCTACCCTAGCGGATAGCTCCTACAATGAGCAGTTCTTC	CASSPTLADSSYNEQFF
many	TRBV12-3/TRBV12-4	NA	TRBJ1-2	TGTGCCAGCAGTTCTGGAGAGTTCCCGTTGTCAAACTATGGCTACACCTTC	CASSSGEFPLSNYGYTF
NA	TRBV7-6	NA	TRBJ2-1	TGTGCCAGCAGCTTAGGACTAGGCCCTGGCGAGCAGTTCTTC	CASSLGLGPGEQFF
few	TRBV19	TRBD1	TRBJ1-1	TGTGCCAGTAGTATCGCCGACAGGGGAACTGAAGCTTTCTTT	CASSIADRGTEAFF
NA	TRBV7-2	TRBD2	TRBJ2-1	TGTGCCAGCAGACCACCGGGACTAGCGGGGGGATACAATGAGCAGTTCTTC	CASRPPGLAGGYNEQFF
many	TRBV5-6	NA	TRBJ2-3	TGTGCCAGCAGCCCAATTCGCGGAGACCTTAATACGCAGTATTTT	CASSPIRGDLNTQYF
many	TRBV6-1	NA	TRBJ2-1	TGTGCCAGCAGTGAGACCGCTACGAATGAGCAGTTCTTC	CASSETATNEQFF
many	TRBV12-3/TRBV12-4	TRBD2	TRBJ2-2	TGTGCCAGCACCGGTCGCACTAGCGGGACCGGGGAGCTGTTTTTT	CASTGRTSGTGELFF
many	TRBV11-2	NA	TRBJ1-1	TGTGCCAGCAGCTCACTCACAGGACGGGACACTGAAGCTTTCTTT	CASSSLTGRDTEAFF
NA	TRBV5-1	TRBD1	TRBJ2-7	TGCGCCAGCAGCGAGACTTTGGACAGGTTCTCCTACGAGCAGTGCTTC	CASSETLDRFSYEQCF
few	TRBV29-1	NA	TRBJ1-1	TGCAGCGTTGAAGCCCCGGGGGCTAGGGAAGCTTTCTTT	CSVEAPGAREAFF
few	TRBV7-2	NA	TRBJ2-3	TGTGCCAGCAGCTCGGGGCAACCGGGACAAGATACGCAGTATTTT	CASSSGQPGQDTQYF
many	TRBV12-3/TRBV12-4	NA	TRBJ2-5	TGTGCCAGCAGTACAGGGCTTCAAGAGACCCAGTACTTC	CASSTGLQETQYF
NA	TRBV5-1	TRBD1	TRBJ1-1	TGCGCCAGCAGCTGGGGGGACAGGGTAAGGACTGAAGCTTTCTTT	CASSWGDRVRTEAFF
many	TRBV20-1	TRBD1	TRBJ1-5	TGCAGTGCTAGTACCCGGGGACAGGGAACCTATAGCAATCAGCCCCAGCATTTT	CSASTRGQGTYSNQPQHF
NA	TRBV5-6	TRBD1	TRBJ1-4	TGTGCCAGCAGCTGGACCGGGACAGGGGGTGGAGAGACTAATGAAAAACTGTTTTTT	CASSWTGTGGGETNEKLFF
many	TRBV4-3	NA	TRBJ2-7	TGCGCCAGCAGCCAAGATCTCGGCGGAGACTACGAGCAGTACTTC	CASSQDLGGDYEQYF
many	TRBV27	NA	TRBJ1-4	TGTGCCAGATTTCTCAACCGGAGGGAACGGCGGAGTGAAAAACTGTTTTTT	CARFLNRRERRSEKLFF
few	TRBV7-9	TRBD2	TRBJ2-1	TGTGCCAGCAGCTCGGGACTAGCGGGCTTTCCCTACAATGAGCAGTTCTTC	CASSSGLAGFPYNEQFF
NA	TRBV18	TRBD1	TRBJ1-1	TGTGCCAACTCATGGTCCAGGGGGCTCAACACTGAAGCTTTCTTT	CANSWSRGLNTEAFF
NA	TRBV30	NA	TRBJ2-3	TGTGCCTGGAGTGGGGGGGATACGCAGTATTTT	CAWSGGDTQYF
NA	TRBV12-3/TRBV12-4	NA	TRBJ2-7	TGTGCCAGCAGTTTAAGTTCCAGTTCGTCCGAGCAGTACTTC	CASSLSSSSSEQYF
many	TRBV28	TRBD1	TRBJ2-5	TGTGCCAGCACCGGACAGGTTCCAGAGACCCAGTACTTC	CASTGQVPETQYF
many	TRBV3-1	TRBD1	TRBJ1-1	TGTGCCAGCAGCCAAGATACGGGACAGGCGGTCGACACTGAAGCTTTCTTT	CASSQDTGQAVDTEAFF
NA	TRBV7-2	TRBD1	TRBJ2-5	TGTGCCAGCAGCTCAAAGACAGGGGGCGCCCAGTACTTC	CASSSKTGGAQYF
NA	TRBV12-3/TRBV12-4	NA	TRBJ2-7	TGTGCCAGCAGTTTTGGGGGATCCTACAAGCAGTACTTC	CASSFGGSYKQYF